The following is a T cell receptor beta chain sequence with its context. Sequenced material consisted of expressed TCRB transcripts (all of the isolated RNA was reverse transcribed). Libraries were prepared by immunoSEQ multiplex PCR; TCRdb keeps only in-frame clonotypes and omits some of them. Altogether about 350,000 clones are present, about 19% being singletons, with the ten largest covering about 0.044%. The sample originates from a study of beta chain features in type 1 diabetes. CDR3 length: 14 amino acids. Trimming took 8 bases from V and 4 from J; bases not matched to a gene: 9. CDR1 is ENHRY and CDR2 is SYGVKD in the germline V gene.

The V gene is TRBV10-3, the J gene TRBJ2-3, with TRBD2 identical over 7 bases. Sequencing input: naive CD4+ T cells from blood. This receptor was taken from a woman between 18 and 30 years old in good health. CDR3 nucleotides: TGTGCCATCCGGGCTGGACTAGTCCCAGATACGCAGTATTTT. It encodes CAIRAGLVPDTQYF.